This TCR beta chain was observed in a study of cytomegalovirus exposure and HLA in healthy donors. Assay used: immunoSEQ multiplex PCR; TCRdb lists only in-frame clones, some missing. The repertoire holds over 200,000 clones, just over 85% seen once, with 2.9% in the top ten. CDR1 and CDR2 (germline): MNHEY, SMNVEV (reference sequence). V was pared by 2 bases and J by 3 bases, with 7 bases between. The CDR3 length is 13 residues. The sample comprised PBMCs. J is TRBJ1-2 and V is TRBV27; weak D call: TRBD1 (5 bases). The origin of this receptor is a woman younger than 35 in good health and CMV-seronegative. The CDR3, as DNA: TGTGCCAGCAGTTTACGGGGGGACTATGGCTACACCTTC. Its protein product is CASSLRGDYGYTF.